The entry below gives a single T cell receptor beta chain sequence along with its context. Germline CDR1 reads MGHDK; CDR2 reads SYGVNS. V was clipped by 4 bases and J by 3 bases, with 12 bases between them. The CDR3 runs 15 residues. This entry is derived from a study of blood T cell repertoires in COVID-19. Overall study context: Sources were T cells, B-cell-depleted T cells, or PBMCs; the material itself was cDNA or gDNA.

Per the original methods: Nucleated cell counts were estimated from reference gene primer amplification. Assay: immunoSEQ multiplex PCR; the TCRdb copy retains only in-frame clones and omits some. V and J calls and clone size are as listed in that table; D and trimming were resolved from the DNA. The sample carries about 250,000 clones, about 91% recorded once. Seattle participants joined during active infection and were tracked over time. The V gene is TRBV25-1, the J gene TRBJ1-4; D unresolved. Source material: peripheral blood. This TCR was recovered from a woman aged 30 to 39 with COVID-19, enrolled during active disease. For the CDR3, the DNA is TGTGCCAGCAGTGGAACGACCACAGCTAATGAAAAACTGTTTTTT. It translates to CASSGTTTANEKLFF.